This note documents a single T cell receptor beta chain sequence. This sample stems from a study of patients and donors after allogeneic stem cell transplantation. TCRdb passed the RT-PCR reads through MiXCR, listing each CDR3 protein once. Of some 150,000 distinct CDR3 sequences listed, roughly two fifths are singletons. Trimming left V 2 bases short and J 4 bases short, with 24 bases between. The CDR3 consists of 19 residues. Germline V gene lookup returns CDR1 MNHEY and CDR2 SVGAGI. The sample was blood, either unsorted or a sorted T cell fraction (not recorded which). The source is a human donor who was either an allogeneic HSCT recipient or a stem cell or donor lymphocyte infusion donor (not recorded which). It is not recorded whose cells these are; they may come from a transplant donor. The V call is TRBV6-5, the J call TRBJ1-3; possibly TRBD1 for D (6 bases). The CDR3 coding sequence is TGTGCCAGCAGTTACGGCGCGGCCCGGGACACTGCTAGCGGAAACACCATATATTTT. Translation: CASSYGAARDTASGNTIYF.